The source of this T cell receptor beta chain is a study of beta chain features in type 1 diabetes. Study-level points and caveats: Researchers report that Type 1 diabetes patients had moderately but significantly shorter TCRB CDR3s across all four CD4+ subsets.

Isolated RNA was reverse transcribed in full, so expressed TCRB transcripts were sequenced. This table comes from immunoSEQ multiplex PCR, and its TCRdb copy is limited to in-frame clones, with some not included. The sample comprises about 22,000 clones, more than 45% of which are singletons, and under 0.45% rests with the top ten. As concerns this clone: What it binds is not known.

The CDR3 runs 14 residues. The germline V and J ends were trimmed by 7 bases and 2 bases, with 13 bases remaining between them. The germline V gene has CDR1 SGHNT and CDR2 YYREEE (reference sequence). The source of this sequence is a man aged 18 to 29 with type 1 diabetes. Sequencing input: stem cell memory CD4+ T cells from blood. The chain couples TRBV5-4 to TRBJ1-3; maybe TRBD1 (6 bases). CDR3 DNA: TGTGCCAGCCGCCCTGGGGGCGCTGGAAACACCATATATTTT. This codes for CASRPGGAGNTIYF.